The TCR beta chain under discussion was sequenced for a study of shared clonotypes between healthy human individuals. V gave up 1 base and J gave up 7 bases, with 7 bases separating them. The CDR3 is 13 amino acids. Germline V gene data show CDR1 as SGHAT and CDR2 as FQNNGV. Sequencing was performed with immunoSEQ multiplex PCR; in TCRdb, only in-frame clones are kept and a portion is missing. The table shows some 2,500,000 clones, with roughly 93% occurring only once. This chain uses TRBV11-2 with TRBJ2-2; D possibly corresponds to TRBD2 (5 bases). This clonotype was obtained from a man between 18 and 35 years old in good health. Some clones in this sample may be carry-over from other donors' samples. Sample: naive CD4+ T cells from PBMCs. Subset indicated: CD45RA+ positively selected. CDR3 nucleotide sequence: TGTGCCAGCAGCTTAGGACGGGGCGGGGAGCTGTTTTTT. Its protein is CASSLGRGGELFF.